A selection of T cell receptor beta chains follows, all from one sample in a study of blood T cell repertoires in COVID-19. Profiled with immunoSEQ multiplex PCR; TCRdb holds only in-frame clones, not every one. The table records a few hundred thousand clones, about 87% of them present only once. Sequenced material: PBMCs or T cells enriched from blood (not recorded which). Receptors were obtained from a man aged 35 to 55 in a cohort exposed to, infected with or recovered from COVID-19 (not recorded which). Both conserved end residues are part of each CDR3. A D gene is named only where the DNA matches it firmly. The size field is filled for only some rows; it gives once, few, many or a size class.

V	size	J	D	CDR3	DNA
TRBV7-9	.	TRBJ1-5	TRBD1	CASSPTGTGDNQPQHF	TGTGCCAGCAGCCCGACCGGGACAGGGGACAATCAGCCCCAGCATTTT
TRBV5-5	.	TRBJ1-2	TRBD1	CASSLLLGQGMGGYTF	TGTGCCAGCAGCTTGCTCCTGGGACAGGGGATGGGCGGCTACACCTTC
TRBV28	.	TRBJ1-2	.	CASSFREGYTF	TGTGCCAGCAGTTTCCGGGAGGGCTACACCTTC
TRBV6-1	.	TRBJ2-2	.	CASSEYGNGELFF	TGTGCCAGCAGTGAATACGGGAACGGGGAGCTGTTTTTT
TRBV5-4	few	TRBJ1-1	.	CASSLRGSTEAFF	TGTGCCAGCAGCTTGCGGGGGAGCACTGAAGCTTTCTTT
TRBV4-1	once	TRBJ2-3	TRBD2	CASSQETSGSTDTQYF	TGCGCCAGCAGCCAGGAGACTAGCGGGAGCACAGATACGCAGTATTTT
TRBV9	.	TRBJ1-2	TRBD1	CASSVEQGWYGYTF	TGTGCCAGCAGCGTAGAACAGGGGTGGTATGGCTACACCTTC
TRBV3-1/TRBV3-2	.	TRBJ2-7	TRBD2	CASSQGLAGGTEQYF	TGTGCCAGCAGCCAGGGACTAGCGGGAGGAACCGAGCAGTACTTC
TRBV15	.	TRBJ2-1	TRBD2	CATSRRLAGSSYNEQFF	TGTGCCACCAGCAGACGACTAGCGGGAAGCTCCTACAATGAGCAGTTCTTC
TRBV9	.	TRBJ2-3	TRBD2	CASSVGAGGRPDTQYF	TGTGCCAGCAGCGTAGGGGCGGGAGGCAGGCCAGATACGCAGTATTTT
TRBV6-5	.	TRBJ1-6	.	CASGEGQGPNSPLHF	TGTGCCAGCGGGGAGGGGCAGGGCCCTAATTCACCCCTCCACTTT
TRBV27	.	TRBJ2-1	TRBD2	CASSFGLAVNNEQFF	TGTGCCAGCAGCTTTGGGCTAGCGGTCAACAATGAGCAGTTCTTC
TRBV3-1/TRBV3-2	.	TRBJ2-1	TRBD2	CASSRGLAGNEQFF	TGTGCCAGCAGCCGAGGACTAGCGGGAAATGAGCAGTTCTTC
TRBV27	.	TRBJ2-6	.	CASSLRDTGANVLTF	TGTGCCAGCAGTCTCAGGGACACTGGGGCCAACGTCCTGACTTTC
TRBV13	few	TRBJ2-2	TRBD1	CASSAQGAVTGELFF	TGTGCCAGCAGCGCCCAGGGGGCCGTCACCGGGGAGCTGTTTTTT
TRBV13	.	TRBJ2-1	TRBD2	CASSPGLAGGGSYNEQFF	TGTGCCAGCAGCCCAGGACTAGCGGGAGGGGGGTCCTACAATGAGCAGTTCTTC
TRBV10-3	.	TRBJ1-3	TRBD1	CAISESIWTGTGGF	TGTGCCATCAGTGAGTCGATCTGGACAGGGACAGGGGGTTTT
TRBV9	.	TRBJ2-2	.	CASRPGVSTGELFF	TGTGCCAGCAGGCCGGGAGTTAGTACCGGGGAGCTGTTTTTT
TRBV9	.	TRBJ1-2	TRBD1	CASSEAPRGYGYTF	TGTGCCAGCAGCGAGGCCCCCAGGGGGTATGGCTACACCTTC
TRBV7-3	.	TRBJ1-1	.	CASSLGSGEGHEAFF	TGTGCCAGCAGCTTGGGTTCAGGGGAGGGGCATGAAGCTTTCTTT
TRBV30	.	TRBJ2-3	.	CAWTGGSTDTQYF	TGTGCCTGGACCGGGGGTAGCACAGATACGCAGTATTTT
TRBV6-5	.	TRBJ1-2	.	CASSYSSRGADGYTF	TGTGCCAGCAGTTACTCCTCTCGTGGGGCGGATGGCTACACCTTC
TRBV5-6	.	TRBJ1-2	.	CASSLRTLHRGYGYTF	TGTGCCAGCAGCCTACGTACGCTTCACCGGGGCTATGGCTACACCTTC
TRBV5-1	.	TRBJ1-1	TRBD1	CASSPTGGLTEAFF	TGCGCCAGCAGCCCCACAGGGGGTCTCACTGAAGCTTTCTTT
TRBV18	.	TRBJ2-7	TRBD2	CASSPGTSGRARGSYEQYF	TGTGCCAGCTCACCGGGTACTAGCGGGAGGGCTAGAGGCTCCTACGAGCAGTACTTC